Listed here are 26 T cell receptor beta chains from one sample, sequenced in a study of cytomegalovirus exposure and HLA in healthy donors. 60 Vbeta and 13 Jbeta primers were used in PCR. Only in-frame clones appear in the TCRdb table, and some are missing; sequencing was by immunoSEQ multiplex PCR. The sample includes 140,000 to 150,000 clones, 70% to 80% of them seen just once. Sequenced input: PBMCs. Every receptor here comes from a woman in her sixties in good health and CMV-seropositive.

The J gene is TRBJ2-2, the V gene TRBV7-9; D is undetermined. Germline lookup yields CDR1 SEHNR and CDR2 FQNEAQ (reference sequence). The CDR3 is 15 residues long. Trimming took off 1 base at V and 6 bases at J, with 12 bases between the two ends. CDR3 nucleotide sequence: TGTGCCAGCAGCTTAGTCACGGTGTTGTCCGGGGAGCTGTTTTTT. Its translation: CASSLVTVLSGELFF.

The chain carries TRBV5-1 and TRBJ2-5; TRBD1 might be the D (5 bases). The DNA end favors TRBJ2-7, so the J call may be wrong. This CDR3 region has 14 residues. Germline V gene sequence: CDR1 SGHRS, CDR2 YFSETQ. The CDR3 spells CASSSGTGTYEQYF. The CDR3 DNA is TGCGCCAGCAGCTCAGGAACAGGCACCTACGAGCAGTACTTC.

The CDR3 DNA sequence: TGTGCCAGCTCACCAAGAGTTACTAGCGGGAGCCTATCCGGGGAGCTGTTTTTT. Translating it yields CASSPRVTSGSLSGELFF. This chain uses TRBV18 with TRBJ2-2; 11 positions match TRBD2. V gave up 2 bases and J gave up 6 bases; unmatched junction bases: 11. Germline CDR1 is KGHSH and CDR2 is LQKENI. There are 18 residues in the CDR3.

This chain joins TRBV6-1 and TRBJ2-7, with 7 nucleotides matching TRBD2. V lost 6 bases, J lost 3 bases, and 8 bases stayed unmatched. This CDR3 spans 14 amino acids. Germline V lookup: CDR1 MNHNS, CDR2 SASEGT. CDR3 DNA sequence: TGTGCCAGCAGAATTCCAGCGGGGAACTACGAGCAGTACTTC. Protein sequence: CASRIPAGNYEQYF.

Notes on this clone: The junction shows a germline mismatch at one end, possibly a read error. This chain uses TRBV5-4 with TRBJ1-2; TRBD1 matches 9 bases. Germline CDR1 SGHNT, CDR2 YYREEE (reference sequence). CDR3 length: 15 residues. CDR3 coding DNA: TGTGCCAGCAGTTATGGCCGGGACAGGGTTTATGGCCACACCTTC. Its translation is CASSYGRDRVYGHTF.

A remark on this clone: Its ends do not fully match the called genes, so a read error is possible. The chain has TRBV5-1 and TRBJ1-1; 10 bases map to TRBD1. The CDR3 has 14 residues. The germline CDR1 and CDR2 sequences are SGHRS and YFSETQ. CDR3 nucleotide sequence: TGCGCCAGCAGCTGGACAGGGGGGAACACTAAAGCTTTCTTT. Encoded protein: CASSWTGGNTKAFF.

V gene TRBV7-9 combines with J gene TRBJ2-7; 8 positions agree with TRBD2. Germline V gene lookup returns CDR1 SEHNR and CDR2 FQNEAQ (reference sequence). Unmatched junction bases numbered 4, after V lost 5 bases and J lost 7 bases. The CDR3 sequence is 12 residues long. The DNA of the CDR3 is TGTGCCAGCAGCCCCACTAGCGGTGAGCAGTACTTC. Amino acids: CASSPTSGEQYF.

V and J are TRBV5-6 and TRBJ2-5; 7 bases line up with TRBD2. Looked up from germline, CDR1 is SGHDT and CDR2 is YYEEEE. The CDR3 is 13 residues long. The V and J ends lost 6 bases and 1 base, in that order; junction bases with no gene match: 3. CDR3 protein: CASTRTSQETQYF. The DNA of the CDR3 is TGTGCCAGCACCCGGACTAGCCAAGAGACCCAGTACTTC.

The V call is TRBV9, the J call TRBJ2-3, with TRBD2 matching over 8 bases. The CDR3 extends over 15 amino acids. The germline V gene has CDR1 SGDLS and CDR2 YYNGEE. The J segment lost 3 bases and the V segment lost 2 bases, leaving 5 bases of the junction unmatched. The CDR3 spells CASSVGLELTDTQYF. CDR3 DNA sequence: TGTGCCAGCAGCGTGGGACTAGAGTTAACAGATACGCAGTATTTT. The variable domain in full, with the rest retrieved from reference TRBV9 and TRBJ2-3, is DSGVTQTPKHLITATGQRVTLRCSPRSGDLSVYWYQQSLDQGLQFLIQYYNGEERAKGNILERFSAQQFPDLHSELNLSSLELGDSALYFCASSVGLELTDTQYFGPGTRLTVL.

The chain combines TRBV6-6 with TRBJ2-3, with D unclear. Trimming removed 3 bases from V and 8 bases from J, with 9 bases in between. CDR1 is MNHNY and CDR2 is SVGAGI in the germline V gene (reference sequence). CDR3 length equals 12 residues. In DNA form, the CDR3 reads TGTGCCAGCAGTTATGACCGAGGTACGCAGTATTTT. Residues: CASSYDRGTQYF.

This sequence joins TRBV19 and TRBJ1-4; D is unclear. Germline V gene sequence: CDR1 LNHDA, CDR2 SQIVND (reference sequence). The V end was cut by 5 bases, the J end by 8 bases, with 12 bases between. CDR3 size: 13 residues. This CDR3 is CASSRELGEKLFF. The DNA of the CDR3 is TGTGCCAGTAGTCGGGAATTGGGAGAAAAACTGTTTTTT. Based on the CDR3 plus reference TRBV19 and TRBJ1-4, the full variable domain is DGGITQSPKYLFRKEGQNVTLSCEQNLNHDAMYWYRQDPGQGLRLIYYSQIVNDFQKGDIAEGYSVSREKKESFPLTVTSAQKNPTAFYLCASSRELGEKLFFGSGTQLSVL.

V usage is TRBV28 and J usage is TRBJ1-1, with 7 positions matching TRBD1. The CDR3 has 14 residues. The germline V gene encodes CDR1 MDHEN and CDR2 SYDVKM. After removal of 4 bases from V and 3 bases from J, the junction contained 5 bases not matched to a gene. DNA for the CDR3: TGTGCCAGCAGTTCCGAGGGGGCAGACACTGAAGCTTTCTTT. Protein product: CASSSEGADTEAFF.

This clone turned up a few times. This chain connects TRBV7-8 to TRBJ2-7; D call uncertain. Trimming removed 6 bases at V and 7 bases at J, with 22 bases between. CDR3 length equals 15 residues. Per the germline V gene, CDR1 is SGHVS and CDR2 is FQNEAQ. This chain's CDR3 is CASRLGGSLSPEQYF. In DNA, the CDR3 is TGTGCCAGCAGGCTTGGCGGTTCGCTATCCCCAGAGCAGTACTTC.

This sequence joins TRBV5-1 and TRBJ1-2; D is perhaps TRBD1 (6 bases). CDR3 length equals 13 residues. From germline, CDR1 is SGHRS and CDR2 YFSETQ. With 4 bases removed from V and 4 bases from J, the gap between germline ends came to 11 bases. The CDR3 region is CASSQDSGYGYTF. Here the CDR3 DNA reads TGCGCCAGCAGCCAGGACAGTGGCTATGGCTACACCTTC.

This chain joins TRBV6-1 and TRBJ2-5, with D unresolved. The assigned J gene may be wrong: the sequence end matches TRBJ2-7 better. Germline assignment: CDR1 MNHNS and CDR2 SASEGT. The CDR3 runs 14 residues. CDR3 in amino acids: CASSEVRSSYEQYF. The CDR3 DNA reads TGTGCCAGCAGTGAAGTTAGGAGCTCCTACGAGCAGTACTTC.

This CDR3 is CAWSPDRINEKLFF. The CDR3 nucleotides are TGTGCCTGGAGTCCTGACAGAATTAATGAAAAACTGTTTTTT. J is TRBJ1-4 and V is TRBV30; maybe TRBD1 (5 bases). V lost 2 bases, J lost 4 bases, and 11 bases lay in between. Germline V CDR1 and CDR2: GTSNPN, SVGIG (reference sequence). The CDR3 length is 14 residues.

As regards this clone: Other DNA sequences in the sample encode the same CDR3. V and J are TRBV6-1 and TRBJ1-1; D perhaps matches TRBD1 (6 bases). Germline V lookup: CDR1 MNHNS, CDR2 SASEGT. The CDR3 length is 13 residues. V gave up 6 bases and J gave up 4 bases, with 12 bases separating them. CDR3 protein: CASSEQGGTEAFF. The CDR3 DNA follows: TGTGCCAGCAGCGAACAGGGCGGCACTGAAGCTTTCTTT.

CDR3 coding DNA: TGTGCCAGCAGCTTAGCCAGCGGGAAGGCCGGGGAGCTGTTTTTT. Protein product: CASSLASGKAGELFF. V and J are TRBV13 and TRBJ2-2, with 7 bases aligning to TRBD2. J lost 6 bases, V lost 1 base, and 5 bases had no gene match. Germline V gene sequence: CDR1 PRHDT, CDR2 FYEKMQ (reference sequence). The CDR3 runs 15 residues.

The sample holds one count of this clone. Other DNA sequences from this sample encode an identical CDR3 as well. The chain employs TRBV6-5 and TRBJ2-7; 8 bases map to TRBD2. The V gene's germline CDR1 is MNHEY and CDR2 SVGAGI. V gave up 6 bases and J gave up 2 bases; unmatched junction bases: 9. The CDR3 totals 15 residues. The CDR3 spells CASRGGTRSPYEQYF. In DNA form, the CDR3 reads TGTGCCAGCAGGGGGGGGACTAGAAGTCCCTACGAGCAGTACTTC.

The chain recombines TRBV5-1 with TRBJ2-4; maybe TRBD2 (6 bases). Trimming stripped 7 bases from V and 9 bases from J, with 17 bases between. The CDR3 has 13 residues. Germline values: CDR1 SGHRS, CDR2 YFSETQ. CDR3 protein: CASANSGGGIQYF. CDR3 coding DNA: TGCGCCAGCGCCAATAGCGGTGGGGGCATTCAGTACTTC.

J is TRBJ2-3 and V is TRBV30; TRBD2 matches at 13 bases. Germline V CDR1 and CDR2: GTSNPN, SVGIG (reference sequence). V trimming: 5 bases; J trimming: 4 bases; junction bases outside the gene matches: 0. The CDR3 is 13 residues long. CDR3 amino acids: CAWGLAGADTQYF. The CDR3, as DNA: TGTGCCTGGGGACTAGCGGGAGCAGATACGCAGTATTTT.

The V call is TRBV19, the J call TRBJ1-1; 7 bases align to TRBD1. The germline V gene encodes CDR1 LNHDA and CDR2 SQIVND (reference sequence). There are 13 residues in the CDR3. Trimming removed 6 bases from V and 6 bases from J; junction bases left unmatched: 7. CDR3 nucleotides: TGTGCCAGTAGGACAGGAGGGGGCCCTGAAGCTTTCTTT. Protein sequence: CASRTGGGPEAFF.

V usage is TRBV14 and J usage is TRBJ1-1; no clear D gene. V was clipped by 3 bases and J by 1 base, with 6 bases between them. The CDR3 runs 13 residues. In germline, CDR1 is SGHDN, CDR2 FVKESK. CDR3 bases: TGTGCCAGCAGCCAGGACTCGAACACTGAAGCTTTCTTT. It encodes CASSQDSNTEAFF.

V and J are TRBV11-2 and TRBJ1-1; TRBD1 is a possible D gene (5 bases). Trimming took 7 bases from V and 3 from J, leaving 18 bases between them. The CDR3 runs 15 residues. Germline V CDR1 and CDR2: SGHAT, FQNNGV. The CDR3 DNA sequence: TGTGCCAGCAACTCGGAGACGCGGGGGGACACTGAAGCTTTCTTT. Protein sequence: CASNSETRGDTEAFF.

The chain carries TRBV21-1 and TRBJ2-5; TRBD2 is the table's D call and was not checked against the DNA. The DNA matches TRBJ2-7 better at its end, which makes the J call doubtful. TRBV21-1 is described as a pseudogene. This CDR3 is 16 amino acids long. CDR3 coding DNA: TGTGCCAGCAGCCTAGGGCGGGACTTAAGCTCCTACGAGCAGTACTTC. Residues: CASSLGRDLSSYEQYF.

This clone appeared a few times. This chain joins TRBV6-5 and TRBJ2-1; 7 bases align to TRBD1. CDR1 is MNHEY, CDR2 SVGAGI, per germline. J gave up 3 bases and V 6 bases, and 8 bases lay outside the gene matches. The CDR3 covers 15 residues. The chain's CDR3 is CASSPQGVFYNEQFF. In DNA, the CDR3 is TGTGCCAGCAGCCCGCAGGGGGTCTTCTACAATGAGCAGTTCTTC.